Here is one T cell receptor (beta chain) with its context. This CDR3 is built from 14 residues. CDR1 and CDR2 (germline): GTSNPN, SVGIG (reference sequence). V dropped 5 bases and J dropped 0 bases, with 13 bases sitting between them. This record belongs to a study of blood T cell repertoires in COVID-19. Study at large: Both acute and convalescent COVID-19 samples were obtained from the United States, Italy and Spain. From T cells, B-cell-depleted T cells, or PBMCs came the material, which was cDNA or gDNA.

Recruited during active infection, patients (from Seattle) were subsequently followed longitudinally. In the authors' methods: Amplification of reference gene primers provided the estimated nucleated cell counts. Measured with immunoSEQ multiplex PCR; TCRdb has only the in-frame clones, and not every one. The V and J calls and clone size are taken from that table; D and trimming were inferred from the DNA. The data contain 250,000 to 350,000 clones, 70% to 90% of them singletons. Sequencing was carried out using peripheral blood. This rearrangement joins TRBV30 to TRBJ1-1; possible D gene TRBD1, 5 bases. The sequence was collected from a woman between 50 and 59 years old with COVID-19, enrolled during active disease. CDR3 bases: TGTGCCTGGGGTCCCCAGGGTGTGAACACTGAAGCTTTCTTT. This gives the protein CAWGPQGVNTEAFF.